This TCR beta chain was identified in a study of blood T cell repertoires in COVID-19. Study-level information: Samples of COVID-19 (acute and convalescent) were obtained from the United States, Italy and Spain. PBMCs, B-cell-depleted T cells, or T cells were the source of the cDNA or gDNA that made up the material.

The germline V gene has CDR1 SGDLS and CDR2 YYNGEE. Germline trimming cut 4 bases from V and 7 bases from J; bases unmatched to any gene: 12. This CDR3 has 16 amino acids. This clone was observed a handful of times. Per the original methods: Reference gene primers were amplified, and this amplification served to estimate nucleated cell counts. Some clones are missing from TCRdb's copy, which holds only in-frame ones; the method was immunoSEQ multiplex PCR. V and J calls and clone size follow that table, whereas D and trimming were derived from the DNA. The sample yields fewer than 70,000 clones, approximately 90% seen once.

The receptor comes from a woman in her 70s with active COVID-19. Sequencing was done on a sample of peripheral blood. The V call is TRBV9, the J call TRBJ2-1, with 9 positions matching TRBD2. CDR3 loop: CASSSRTSVTKNEQFF. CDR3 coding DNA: TGTGCCAGCAGCTCACGGACTAGCGTAACGAAAAATGAGCAGTTCTTC.